Each of the 19 T cell receptor beta chains below was sequenced from the same sample in a study of T cell responses to AZD1222 COVID-19 vaccine. The repertoire was sequenced with immunoSEQ multiplex PCR; TCRdb's copy has only in-frame clones and lacks some. Seen here are about 150,000 clones, under 95% observed once, and the top ten hold 5.2%. The specimen was peripheral blood, collected on day 0 of AZD1222 vaccination. The receptors stem from an adult in good health.

The chain uses TRBV2 and TRBJ1-4, with a possible D match to TRBD1 (5 bases). This CDR3 is 13 amino acids long. The germline gives CDR1 SNHLY, CDR2 FYNNEI. The ends were cut back, 7 bases at V and 8 bases at J, with 14 bases in the middle. The DNA of the CDR3 is TGTGCCAGCAACCGGCAGGGACGGGAAAAACTGTTTTTT. It codes for CASNRQGREKLFF.

V and J are TRBV19 and TRBJ2-7; 11 bases match TRBD2. CDR1 is LNHDA, CDR2 SQIVND, per germline (reference sequence). This CDR3 spans 15 amino acids. Germline trimming cut 4 bases from V and 2 bases from J; bases unmatched to any gene: 4. CDR3 coding DNA: TGTGCCAGTAGTACCTTTAGCGGGGGGGCCTACGAGCAGTACTTC. Amino acids: CASSTFSGGAYEQYF. The full variable domain, its missing parts supplied by reference TRBV19 and TRBJ2-7, is DGGITQSPKYLFRKEGQNVTLSCEQNLNHDAMYWYRQDPGQGLRLIYYSQIVNDFQKGDIAEGYSVSREKKESFPLTVTSAQKNPTAFYLCASSTFSGGAYEQYFGPGTRLTVT.

This clone was seen a single time. The chain couples TRBV6-5 to TRBJ1-5; no reliable D call. The V gene lost 5 bases and the J gene lost 4 bases, with 9 bases spanning the gap. Germline CDR1 reads MNHEY; CDR2 reads SVGAGI. The CDR3 covers 13 residues. CDR3 protein: CASSPKVNQPQHF. CDR3 sequence (DNA): TGTGCCAGCAGTCCGAAGGTTAATCAGCCCCAGCATTTT.

V gene TRBV29-1 combines with J gene TRBJ1-2, with D maybe TRBD1 (5 bases). V was pared by 7 bases and J by 5 bases, with 23 bases between. The CDR3 is made up of 15 amino acids. Germline lookup yields CDR1 SQVTM and CDR2 ANQGSEA. Here the CDR3 reads CSELSPQGSGYGYTF. The DNA of the CDR3 is TGCAGCGAGCTAAGCCCCCAGGGATCGGGGTATGGCTACACCTTC. The full variable domain, with the rest looked up from reference TRBV29-1 and TRBJ1-2, is SAVISQKPSRDICQRGTSLTIQCQVDSQVTMMFWYRQQPGQSLTLIATANQGSEATYESGFVIDKFPISRPNLTFSTLTVSNMSPEDSSIYLCSELSPQGSGYGYTFGSGTRLTVV.

CDR3 nucleotide sequence: TGTGCCACCAGCAGACAGTTGCCCACTGAAGCTTTCTTT. Translating gives CATSRQLPTEAFF. The J gene is TRBJ1-1, the V gene TRBV15; D gene unclear. The CDR3 runs to 13 residues. Trimming shortened V by 2 bases and J by 4 bases, and 8 bases separated the two germline ends. Per germline, CDR1 LNHNV and CDR2 YYDKDF (reference sequence).

J is TRBJ1-2 and V is TRBV9, with unresolved D. Trimming cost V 1 base and J 7 bases, with 11 bases left between them. From germline, CDR1 is SGDLS and CDR2 YYNGEE. The CDR3 contains 13 residues. Here the CDR3 reads CASSVRGRSGYTF. DNA for the CDR3: TGTGCCAGCAGCGTACGCGGGCGGAGTGGCTACACCTTC.

This chain joins TRBV15 and TRBJ1-2; D may be TRBD1 (5 bases). This CDR3 has 13 residues. Looked up from germline, CDR1 is LNHNV and CDR2 is YYDKDF (reference sequence). Trimming took off 1 base at V and 5 bases at J, with 8 bases between the two ends. The CDR3 DNA is TGTGCCACCAGCAGAGGTGGGGGGTATGGCTACACCTTC. This gives the protein CATSRGGGYGYTF.

This chain links TRBV7-3 with TRBJ2-2; D uncertain. Trimming removed 5 bases at V and 2 bases at J, with 6 bases between. This CDR3 is 13 amino acids long. Germline lookup yields CDR1 SGHTA and CDR2 FQGTGA. CDR3 sequence: CASSRINTGELFF. DNA for the CDR3: TGTGCCAGCAGCCGTATCAACACCGGGGAGCTGTTTTTT.

The V call is TRBV7-9, the J call TRBJ2-5; D may be TRBD2 (5 bases). This CDR3 comprises 16 residues. Trimming left V 5 bases short and J 0 bases short, with 16 bases between. The germline CDR1 and CDR2 sequences are SEHNR and FQNEAQ (reference sequence). The CDR3: CASSPPGVRNQETQYF. The DNA for the CDR3 is TGTGCCAGCAGCCCCCCCGGGGTGAGGAACCAAGAGACCCAGTACTTC.

This clone has just one count. V and J are TRBV4-3 and TRBJ1-2, with D possibly TRBD1 on 5 matching bases. V was cut by 1 base and J by 1 base, with 19 bases left in between. Per germline, CDR1 LGHNA and CDR2 YSLEER. The CDR3 extends over 18 amino acids. The CDR3 DNA reads as TGCGCCAGCAGCCAAGGGGACGGGGAGGCAGGCGTTAACTATGGCTACACCTTC. Translating gives CASSQGDGEAGVNYGYTF.

The chain recombines TRBV7-9 with TRBJ1-5, with TRBD1 matching 7 bases. CDR3 length equals 13 residues. From germline, CDR1 is SEHNR and CDR2 FQNEAQ (reference sequence). Germline trimming cut 8 bases from V and 3 bases from J; bases unmatched to any gene: 4. CDR3 sequence (DNA): TGTGCCAGCGGAGGACAGGCCAATCAGCCCCAGCATTTT. It is translated as CASGGQANQPQHF.

The chain uses TRBV28 and TRBJ2-7, with 9 bases matching TRBD2. This CDR3 region has 14 residues. The V gene end was trimmed by 5 bases and the J gene end by 3 bases; junction bases not matched to a gene: 5. Germline values: CDR1 MDHEN, CDR2 SYDVKM. DNA of the CDR3: TGTGCCAGCAGTCCCTTAGCGGGAGTCTACGAGCAGTACTTC. Protein: CASSPLAGVYEQYF.

V usage is TRBV4-3 and J usage is TRBJ2-1, with TRBD1 identical over 7 bases. J was trimmed by 6 bases and V by 6 bases; bases with no gene match: 11. Germline V gives CDR1 LGHNA, CDR2 YSLEER. The CDR3 totals 15 residues. The CDR3 DNA sequence: TGCGCCAGCAGGGCCGACAGGGTCTCCCTCAATGAGCAGTTCTTC. Amino acid sequence: CASRADRVSLNEQFF.

J is TRBJ2-7 and V is TRBV19; TRBD1 or TRBD2 may be the D gene (7 bases each). The length of the CDR3 is 16 residues. V gave up 6 bases and J gave up 2 bases, with 20 bases separating them. Germline-derived CDR1 and CDR2 are LNHDA and SQIVND (reference sequence). CDR3: CASSIRGGAGAYEQYF. The CDR3 DNA follows: TGTGCCAGTAGCATAAGAGGGGGCGCGGGGGCCTACGAGCAGTACTTC.

V is TRBV4-3 and J is TRBJ2-1; TRBD2 agrees at 10 bases. The V and J ends lost 0 bases and 7 bases, in that order; junction bases with no gene match: 12. Germline V gene data show CDR1 as LGHNA and CDR2 as YSLEER. The CDR3 has 18 amino acids. The CDR3 DNA reads TGCGCCAGCAGCCAAGACCCAGTCAGCGGGAGGGCCCGGAATGAGCAGTTCTTC. Translating it yields CASSQDPVSGRARNEQFF.

This chain connects TRBV7-2 to TRBJ2-7; 8 nucleotides match TRBD2. Germline loops: CDR1 SGHTA, CDR2 FQGNSA. This CDR3 is built from 16 residues. The trim removed 3 bases at V and 6 bases at J, leaving 13 bases unmatched. The CDR3 protein is CASSFSPSGGGFEQYF. Here the CDR3 DNA reads TGTGCCAGCAGCTTTTCCCCCAGCGGGGGTGGATTCGAGCAGTACTTC. Looking up the rest from reference TRBV7-2 and TRBJ2-7 gives the full variable domain: GAGVSQSPSNKVTEKGKDVELRCDPISGHTALYWYRQSLGQGLEFLIYFQGNSAPDKSGLPSDRFSAERTGGSVSTLTIQRTQQEDSAVYLCASSFSPSGGGFEQYFGPGTRLTVT.

The rearrangement joins TRBV19 to TRBJ2-2; 13 bases align to TRBD2. Trimming took 3 bases from V and 7 from J; bases not matched to a gene: 11. The CDR3 extends over 18 amino acids. Germline CDR1 LNHDA, CDR2 SQIVND (reference sequence). This CDR3 reads CASSMLFTSGRAYGELFF. The CDR3 bases are TGTGCCAGTAGTATGCTATTTACTAGCGGGAGGGCCTACGGGGAGCTGTTTTTT.

The V gene is TRBV9, the J gene TRBJ2-1; no clear D gene. The germline V gene encodes CDR1 SGDLS and CDR2 YYNGEE. The CDR3 sequence is 15 residues long. V shed 0 bases and J shed 9 bases, with 16 bases lying between them. The CDR3 reads CASSVGALDNSEQFF. CDR3 sequence (DNA): TGTGCCAGCAGCGTAGGGGCCCTAGACAATTCTGAGCAGTTCTTC.

V and J are TRBV5-4 and TRBJ1-2, with TRBD1 matching over 7 bases. The V gene's germline CDR1 is SGHNT and CDR2 YYREEE (reference sequence). Losses at the gene ends were 2 bases for V and 4 bases for J; bases not matched to a gene: 5. This CDR3 is built from 14 residues. CDR3: CASSFQGDSYGYTF. The CDR3 DNA follows: TGTGCCAGCAGCTTTCAGGGGGATAGCTATGGCTACACCTTC.